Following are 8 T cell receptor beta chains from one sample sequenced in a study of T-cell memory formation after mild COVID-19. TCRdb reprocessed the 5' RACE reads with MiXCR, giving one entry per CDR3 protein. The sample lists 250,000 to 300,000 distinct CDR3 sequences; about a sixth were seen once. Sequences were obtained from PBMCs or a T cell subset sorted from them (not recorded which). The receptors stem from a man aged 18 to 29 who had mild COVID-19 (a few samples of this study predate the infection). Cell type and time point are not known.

This CDR3 is CASSGVLAGGQYF. The CDR3 coding sequence is TGTGCCAGCAGTGGCGTATTAGCGGGGGGACAGTATTTT. The chain uses TRBV6-1 and TRBJ2-3, with 10 bases lining up with TRBD2. The CDR3 is 13 residues long. Germline values: CDR1 MNHNS, CDR2 SASEGT. V was clipped by 4 bases and J by 12 bases; unmatched bases: 7.

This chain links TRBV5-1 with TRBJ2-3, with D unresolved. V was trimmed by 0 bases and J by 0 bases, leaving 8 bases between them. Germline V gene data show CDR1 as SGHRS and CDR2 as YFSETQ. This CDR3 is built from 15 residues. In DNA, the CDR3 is TGCGCCAGCAGCTTGGATGCGGATAGCACAGATACGCAGTATTTT. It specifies CASSLDADSTDTQYF.

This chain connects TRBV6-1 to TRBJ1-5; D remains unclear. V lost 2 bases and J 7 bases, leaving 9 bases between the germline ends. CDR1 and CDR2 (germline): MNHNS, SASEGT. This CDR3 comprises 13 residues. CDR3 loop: CASSENTRQPQHF. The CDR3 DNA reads TGTGCCAGCAGTGAAAATACAAGACAGCCCCAGCATTTT.

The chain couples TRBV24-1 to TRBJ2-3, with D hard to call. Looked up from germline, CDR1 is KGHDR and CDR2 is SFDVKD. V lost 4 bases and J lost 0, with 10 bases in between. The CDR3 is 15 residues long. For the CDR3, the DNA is TGTGCCACCAGTGACAGCCAAACAAGCACAGATACGCAGTATTTT. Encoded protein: CATSDSQTSTDTQYF.

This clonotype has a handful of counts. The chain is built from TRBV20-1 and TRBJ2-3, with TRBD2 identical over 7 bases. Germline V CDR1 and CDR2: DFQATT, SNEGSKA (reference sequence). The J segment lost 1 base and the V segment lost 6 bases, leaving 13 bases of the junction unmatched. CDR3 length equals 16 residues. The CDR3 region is CSATARSSGRTDTQYF. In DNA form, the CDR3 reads TGCAGTGCGACTGCTAGGTCTAGCGGACGCACAGATACGCAGTATTTT.

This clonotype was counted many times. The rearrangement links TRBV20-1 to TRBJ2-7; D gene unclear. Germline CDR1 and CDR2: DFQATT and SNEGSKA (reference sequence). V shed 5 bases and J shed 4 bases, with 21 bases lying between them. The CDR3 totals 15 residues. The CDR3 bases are TGCAGTGCTGCCCTCCCCTCTCTTGGGTCGTACGAGCAGTACTTC. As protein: CSAALPSLGSYEQYF.

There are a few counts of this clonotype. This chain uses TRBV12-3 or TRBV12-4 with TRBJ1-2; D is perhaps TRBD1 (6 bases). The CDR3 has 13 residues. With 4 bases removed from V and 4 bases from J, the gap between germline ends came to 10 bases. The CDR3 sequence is CASSSGHRYGYTF. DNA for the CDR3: TGTGCCAGCAGTTCGGGACACCGCTATGGCTACACCTTC.

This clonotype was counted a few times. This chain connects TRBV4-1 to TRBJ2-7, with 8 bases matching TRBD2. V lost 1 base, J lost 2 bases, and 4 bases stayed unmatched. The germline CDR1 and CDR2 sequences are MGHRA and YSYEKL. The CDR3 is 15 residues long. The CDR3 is CASSQGGGNTYEQYF. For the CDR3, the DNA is TGCGCCAGCAGCCAAGGCGGGGGGAACACCTACGAGCAGTACTTC.